The 17 T cell receptor beta chains below come from one sample, sequenced in a study of blood T cells in healthy people across ages. Primers used in a second PCR of roughly 7 to 12 cycles were a sample-barcoded 5' primer and a J-beta primer mix. TCRdb fed the 5' RACE reads into MiXCR, producing one record per CDR3 protein. The data contain some 1.4 million distinct CDR3 sequences, 35% to 45% of them singletons. Source material: blood. Receptors originate from a woman younger than 35 in good health.

This clonotype has more than one count but fewer than ten. The J gene is TRBJ2-1, the V gene TRBV4-1; 13 bases are shared with TRBD2. After removal of 3 bases from V and 0 bases from J, the junction contained 8 bases not matched to a gene. The CDR3 extends over 19 amino acids. In germline, CDR1 is MGHRA, CDR2 YSYEKL. In nucleotides, the CDR3 is TGCGCCAGCAGCCATACTACTAGCGGGGGGGCGAGCTCCTACAATGAGCAGTTCTTC. Its translation: CASSHTTSGGASSYNEQFF.

The rearrangement uses TRBV4-2 and TRBJ2-1, with D unresolved. CDR3 length equals 14 residues. The germline V and J ends were trimmed by 0 bases and 10 bases, with 13 bases remaining between them. The V gene's germline CDR1 is LGHNA and CDR2 YNFKEQ. Written as DNA, the CDR3 is TGTGCCAGCAGCCAAGACCTCTACAGCTACGAGCAGTTCTTC. This encodes CASSQDLYSYEQFF.

This clonotype turned up a few times. The V gene is TRBV5-1, the J gene TRBJ2-4; D remains ambiguous. The J call could be wrong; TRBJ2-7 is a better fit for the DNA end. This CDR3 has 13 residues. Germline loops: CDR1 SGHRS, CDR2 YFSETQ. CDR3 sequence reads: CASSFRINDEQYF. CDR3 sequence (DNA): TGCGCCAGCAGCTTTCGGATTAACGACGAGCAGTACTTC.

For the CDR3, the DNA is TGCAGCGTTGGAGCGCGGCTAGCCGTATACAATGAGCAGTTCTTC. It is translated as CSVGARLAVYNEQFF. V is TRBV29-1 and J is TRBJ2-1; tentatively, D is TRBD2 (5 bases). The CDR3 contains 15 residues. Germline-derived CDR1 and CDR2 are SQVTM and ANQGSEA. The ends were cut back, 4 bases at V and 4 bases at J, with 17 bases in the middle.

The V call is TRBV5-1, the J call TRBJ2-7; tentative D call: TRBD1 (5 bases). Germline V CDR1 and CDR2: SGHRS, YFSETQ. The V and J ends lost 0 bases and 7 bases respectively, with 8 bases between them. The CDR3 length is 12 residues. The CDR3 loop is CASSLEKGEQYF. CDR3 in DNA: TGCGCCAGCAGCTTGGAAAAGGGGGAGCAGTACTTC.

This chain connects TRBV12-3 or TRBV12-4 to TRBJ2-6; D remains unclear. The CDR3 is made up of 15 amino acids. V lost 1 base and J 1 base, leaving 5 bases between the germline ends. CDR3 coding DNA: TGTGCCAGCAGTTTAGTGATGTCTGGGGCCAACGTCCTGACTTTC. It codes for CASSLVMSGANVLTF.

CDR3 sequence (DNA): TGCGCCAGCAGCCCCGAACAACAGGGGGCGAGTGCAGATACGCAGTATTTT. Translation gives CASSPEQQGASADTQYF. The rearrangement links TRBV5-1 to TRBJ2-3, with 9 bases identical to TRBD1. Germline trimming cut 4 bases from V and 4 bases from J; bases unmatched to any gene: 13. CDR1 is SGHRS, CDR2 YFSETQ, per germline. The CDR3 runs to 17 residues.

This clonotype was seen a handful of times. The chain employs TRBV7-2 and TRBJ2-7; D gene ambiguous. Looked up from germline, CDR1 is SGHTA and CDR2 is FQGNSA. The V and J ends lost 1 base and 7 bases respectively, with 17 bases between them. CDR3 length: 15 amino acids. The CDR3, as DNA: TGTGCCAGCAGCTTAGGAGTAGGGTCCACCGTTGAGCAGTACTTC. Amino acids: CASSLGVGSTVEQYF.

The chain has TRBV11-2 and TRBJ2-3, with D perhaps matching TRBD1 (5 bases). Germline V gene lookup returns CDR1 SGHAT and CDR2 FQNNGV. The CDR3 covers 15 residues. The germline V and J ends were trimmed by 2 bases and 1 base, with 10 bases remaining between them. The CDR3 here is CASSLLARGTDTQYF. CDR3 nucleotides: TGTGCCAGCAGCTTATTGGCCAGGGGCACAGATACGCAGTATTTT.

This clonotype was seen only a few times. The chain carries TRBV5-1 and TRBJ2-1; TRBD2 agrees at 8 bases. The CDR3 totals 16 residues. With 0 bases clipped from V and 5 bases from J, the junction kept 7 bases outside the gene matches. Per germline, CDR1 SGHRS and CDR2 YFSETQ. This CDR3 reads CASSLAKTSAHNEQFF. CDR3 nucleotide sequence: TGCGCCAGCAGCTTGGCCAAGACTAGCGCCCACAATGAGCAGTTCTTC. The complete variable domain, with remaining parts taken from reference TRBV5-1 and TRBJ2-1, reads KAGVTQTPRYLIKTRGQQVTLSCSPISGHRSVSWYQQTPGQGLQFLFEYFSETQRNKGNFPGRFSGRQFSNSRSEMNVSTLELGDSALYLCASSLAKTSAHNEQFFGPGTRLTVL.

This clonotype was detected only a few times. This chain joins TRBV5-1 and TRBJ2-3, with D perhaps given as TRBD1 or TRBD2 (5 bases each). Germline CDR1 reads SGHRS; CDR2 reads YFSETQ. The CDR3 has 14 residues. Between the trimmed V and J ends, which lost 2 bases and 5 bases, there was a span of 12 bases. The CDR3 bases are TGCGCCAGCAGCTTACGGGGCGGCGAAGATACGCAGTATTTT. It codes for CASSLRGGEDTQYF. Complete variable domain (other parts from reference TRBV5-1 and TRBJ2-3): KAGVTQTPRYLIKTRGQQVTLSCSPISGHRSVSWYQQTPGQGLQFLFEYFSETQRNKGNFPGRFSGRQFSNSRSEMNVSTLELGDSALYLCASSLRGGEDTQYFGPGTRLTVL.

This clonotype was found once. The rearrangement joins TRBV12-3 or TRBV12-4 to TRBJ2-1; TRBD2 is a possible D gene (5 bases). Between the trimmed V and J ends, which lost 8 bases and 6 bases, there was a span of 17 bases. This CDR3 has 14 amino acids. The CDR3 DNA is TGTGCCAGCCTCACTGTAGCGCCTGGCAATGAGCAGTTCTTC. Its translation is CASLTVAPGNEQFF.

The chain has TRBV20-1 and TRBJ1-6, with a tentative D call TRBD1 (5 bases). V lost 5 bases, J lost 7 bases, and 15 bases lay in between. The length of the CDR3 is 14 residues. Per germline, CDR1 DFQATT and CDR2 SNEGSKA (reference sequence). The CDR3 bases are TGCAGTGCTGGCCGGGGACCGCTAAATTCACCCCTCCACTTT. Translation gives CSAGRGPLNSPLHF.

CDR3 region: CASRPGLAGGSFGFF. The DNA for the CDR3 is TGTGCCAGCAGGCCGGGACTAGCGGGAGGCTCTTTCGGGTTCTTC. This chain joins TRBV6-1 and TRBJ2-1; TRBD2 aligns across 15 bases. Germline CDR1 MNHNS, CDR2 SASEGT. After removal of 6 bases from V and 15 bases from J, the junction contained 12 bases not matched to a gene. The CDR3 totals 15 residues.

Note on this clonotype: A much bigger clone sits one base away, suggesting this may be a read error. The rearrangement uses TRBV7-9 and TRBJ2-1; tentative D call: TRBD2 (5 bases). CDR3 length: 11 residues. Germline V gene data show CDR1 as SEHNR and CDR2 as FQNEAQ (reference sequence). The CDR3 nucleotides read TGTACCAGCAGCTCGGGGAGTGAGCAGTTCTTC. It encodes CTSSSGSEQFF.

The chain combines TRBV6-5 with TRBJ2-1; D is possibly TRBD1 or TRBD2 (5 bases each). The CDR3 totals 17 residues. Germline V gene lookup returns CDR1 MNHEY and CDR2 SVGAGI. V lost 1 base to trimming and J lost 7 bases, with 20 bases between them. The CDR3 sequence is CASSYLPLSGAGNEQFF. In nucleotides, the CDR3 is TGTGCCAGCAGTTACTTACCACTTTCCGGGGCAGGGAATGAGCAGTTCTTC.

This clonotype has a handful of counts. In DNA form, the CDR3 reads TGTGCCAGCAGCTTATTGAGTCTGCATGAGCAGTTCTTC. The encoded protein is CASSLLSLHEQFF. The J gene is TRBJ2-1, the V gene TRBV7-8, with D uncertain. V was cut by 2 bases and J by 8 bases, with 10 bases left in between. The CDR3 has 13 residues. CDR1 SGHVS and CDR2 FQNEAQ come from the germline V gene.